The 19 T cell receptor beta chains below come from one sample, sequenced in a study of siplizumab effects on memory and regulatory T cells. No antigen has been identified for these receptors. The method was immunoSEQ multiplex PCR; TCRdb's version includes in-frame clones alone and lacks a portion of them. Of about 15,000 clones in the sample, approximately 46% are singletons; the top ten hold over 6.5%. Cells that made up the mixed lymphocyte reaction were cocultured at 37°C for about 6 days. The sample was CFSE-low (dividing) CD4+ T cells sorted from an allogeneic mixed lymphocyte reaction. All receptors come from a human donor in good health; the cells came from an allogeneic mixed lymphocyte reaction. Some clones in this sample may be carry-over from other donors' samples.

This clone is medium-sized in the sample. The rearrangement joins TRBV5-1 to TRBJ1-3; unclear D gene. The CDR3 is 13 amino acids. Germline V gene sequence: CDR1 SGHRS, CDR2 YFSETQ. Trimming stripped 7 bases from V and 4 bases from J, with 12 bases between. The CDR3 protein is CASSAAGGNTIYF. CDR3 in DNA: TGCGCCAGCTCTGCGGCGGGGGGAAACACCATATATTTT.

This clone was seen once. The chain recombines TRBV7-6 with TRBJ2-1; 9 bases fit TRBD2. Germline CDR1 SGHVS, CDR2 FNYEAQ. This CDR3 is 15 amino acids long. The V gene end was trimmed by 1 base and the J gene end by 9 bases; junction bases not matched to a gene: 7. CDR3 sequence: CASSLVGGRAIEQFF. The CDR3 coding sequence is TGTGCCAGCAGCTTAGTTGGCGGGAGGGCTATTGAGCAGTTCTTC.

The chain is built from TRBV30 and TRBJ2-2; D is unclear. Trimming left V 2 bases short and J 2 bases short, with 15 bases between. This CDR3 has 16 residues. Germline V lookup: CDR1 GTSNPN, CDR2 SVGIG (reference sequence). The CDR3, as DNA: TGTGCCTGGAGTTCCCTCTGGGTCCTAAACACCGGGGAGCTGTTTTTT. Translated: CAWSSLWVLNTGELFF.

The CDR3 loop is CASSYGLLTQYF. DNA of the CDR3: TGTGCCAGCAGCTACGGACTTCTTACGCAGTATTTT. This chain joins TRBV5-6 and TRBJ2-3, with a weak D call TRBD2 (5 bases). The CDR3 sequence is 12 residues long. The germline gives CDR1 SGHDT, CDR2 YYEEEE. Trimming left V 3 bases short and J 8 bases short, with 10 bases between.

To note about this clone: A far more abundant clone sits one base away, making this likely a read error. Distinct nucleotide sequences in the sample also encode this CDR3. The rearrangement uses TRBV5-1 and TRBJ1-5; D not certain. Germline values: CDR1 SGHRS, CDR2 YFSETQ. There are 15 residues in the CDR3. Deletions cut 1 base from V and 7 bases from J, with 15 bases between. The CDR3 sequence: CASSLTTASYQPQHF. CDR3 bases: TGCGCCAGCAGCTTGACTACAGCGAGTTACCAGCCCCAGCATTTT.

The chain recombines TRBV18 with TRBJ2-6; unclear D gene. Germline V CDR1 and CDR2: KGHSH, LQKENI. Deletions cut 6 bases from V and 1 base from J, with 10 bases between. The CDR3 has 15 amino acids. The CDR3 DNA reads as TGTGCCAGCTCTAAGACGGAGTCTGGGGCCAACGTCCTGACTTTC. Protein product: CASSKTESGANVLTF. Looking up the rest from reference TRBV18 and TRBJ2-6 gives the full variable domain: NAGVMQNPRHLVRRRGQEARLRCSPMKGHSHVYWYRQLPEEGLKFMVYLQKENIIDESGMPKERFSAEFPKEGPSILRIQQVVRGDSAAYFCASSKTESGANVLTFGAGSRLTVL.

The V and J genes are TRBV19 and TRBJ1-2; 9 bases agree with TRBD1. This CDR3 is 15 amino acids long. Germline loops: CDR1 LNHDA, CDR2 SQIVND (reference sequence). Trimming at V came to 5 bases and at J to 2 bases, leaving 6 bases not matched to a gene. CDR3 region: CASSRSGTGNYGYTF. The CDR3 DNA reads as TGTGCCAGTAGTCGCTCCGGGACAGGGAACTATGGCTACACCTTC.

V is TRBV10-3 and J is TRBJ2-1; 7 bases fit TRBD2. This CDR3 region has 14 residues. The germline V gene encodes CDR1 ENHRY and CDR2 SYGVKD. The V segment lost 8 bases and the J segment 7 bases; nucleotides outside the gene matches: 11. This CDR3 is CAISGGMPPNEQFF. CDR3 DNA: TGTGCCATCTCGGGAGGAATGCCACCTAATGAGCAGTTCTTC.

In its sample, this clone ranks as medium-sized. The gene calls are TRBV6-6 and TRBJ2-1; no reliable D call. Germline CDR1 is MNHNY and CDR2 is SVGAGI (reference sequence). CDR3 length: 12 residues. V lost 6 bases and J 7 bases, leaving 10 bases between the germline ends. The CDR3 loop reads CASSYEWNEQFF. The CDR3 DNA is TGTGCCAGCAGCTACGAGTGGAATGAGCAGTTCTTC.

The CDR3 reads CASSKGAGWTDTQYF. DNA for the CDR3: TGTGCCAGCAGCAAAGGAGCAGGGTGGACAGATACGCAGTATTTT. V and J are TRBV21-1 and TRBJ2-3; the table's D call, TRBD1, has no DNA check behind it. TRBV21-1 is noted as a pseudogene. The CDR3 extends over 15 amino acids.

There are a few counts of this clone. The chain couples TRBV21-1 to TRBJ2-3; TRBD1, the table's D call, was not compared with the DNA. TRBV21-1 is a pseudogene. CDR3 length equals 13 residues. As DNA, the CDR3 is TGTGCCAGCAATAGACAGAACACAGATACGCAGTATTTT. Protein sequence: CASNRQNTDTQYF.

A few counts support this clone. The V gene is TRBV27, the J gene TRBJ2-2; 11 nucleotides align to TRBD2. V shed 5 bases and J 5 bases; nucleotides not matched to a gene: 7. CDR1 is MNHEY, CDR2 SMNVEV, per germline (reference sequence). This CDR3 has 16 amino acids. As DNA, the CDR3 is TGTGCCAGCAGTCCGACTAGCGGGATTGTAACCGGGGAGCTGTTTTTT. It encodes CASSPTSGIVTGELFF.

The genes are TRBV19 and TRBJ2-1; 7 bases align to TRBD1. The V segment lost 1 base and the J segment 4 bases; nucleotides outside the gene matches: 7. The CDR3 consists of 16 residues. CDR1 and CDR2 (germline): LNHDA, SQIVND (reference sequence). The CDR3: CASSIGDSGTYNEQFF. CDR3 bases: TGTGCCAGTAGTATAGGGGACAGTGGGACATACAATGAGCAGTTCTTC. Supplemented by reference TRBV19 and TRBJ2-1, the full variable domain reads DGGITQSPKYLFRKEGQNVTLSCEQNLNHDAMYWYRQDPGQGLRLIYYSQIVNDFQKGDIAEGYSVSREKKESFPLTVTSAQKNPTAFYLCASSIGDSGTYNEQFFGPGTRLTVL.

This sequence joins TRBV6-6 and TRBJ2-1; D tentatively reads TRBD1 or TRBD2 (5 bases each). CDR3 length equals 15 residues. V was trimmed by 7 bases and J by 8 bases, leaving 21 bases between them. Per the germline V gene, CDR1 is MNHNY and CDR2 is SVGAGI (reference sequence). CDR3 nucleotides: TGTGCCAGCAAGAGAAGAGGGGCCCAGGACTATGAGCAGTTCTTC. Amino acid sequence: CASKRRGAQDYEQFF.

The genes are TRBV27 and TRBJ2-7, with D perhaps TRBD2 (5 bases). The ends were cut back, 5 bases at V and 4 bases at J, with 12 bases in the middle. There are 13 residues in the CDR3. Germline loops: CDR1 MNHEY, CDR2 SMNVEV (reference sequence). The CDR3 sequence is CASSNPRGYEQYF. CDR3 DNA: TGTGCCAGCAGTAACCCTCGGGGATACGAGCAGTACTTC.

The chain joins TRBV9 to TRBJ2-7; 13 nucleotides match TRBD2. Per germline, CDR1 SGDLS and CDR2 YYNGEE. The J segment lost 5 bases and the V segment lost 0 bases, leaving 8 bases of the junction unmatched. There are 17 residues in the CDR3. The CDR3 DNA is TGTGCCAGCAGCGTAGATCCCATACTAGCGGGAGGGAACGAGCAGTACTTC. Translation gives CASSVDPILAGGNEQYF. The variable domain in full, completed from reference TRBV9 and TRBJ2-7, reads DSGVTQTPKHLITATGQRVTLRCSPRSGDLSVYWYQQSLDQGLQFLIQYYNGEERAKGNILERFSAQQFPDLHSELNLSSLELGDSALYFCASSVDPILAGGNEQYFGPGTRLTVT.

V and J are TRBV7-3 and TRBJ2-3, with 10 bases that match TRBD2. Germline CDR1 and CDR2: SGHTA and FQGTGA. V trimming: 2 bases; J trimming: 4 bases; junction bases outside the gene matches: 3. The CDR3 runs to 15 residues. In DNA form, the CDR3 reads TGTGCCAGCAGCTTACTAGCGGGAGAATCAGATACGCAGTATTTT. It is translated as CASSLLAGESDTQYF.

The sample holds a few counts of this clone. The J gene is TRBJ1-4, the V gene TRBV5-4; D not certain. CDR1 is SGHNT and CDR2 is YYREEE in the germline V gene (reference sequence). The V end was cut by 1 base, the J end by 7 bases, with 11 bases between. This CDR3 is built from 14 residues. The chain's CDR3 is CASSLRASGEKLFF. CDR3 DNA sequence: TGTGCCAGCAGCTTGAGGGCGAGTGGTGAAAAACTGTTTTTT.

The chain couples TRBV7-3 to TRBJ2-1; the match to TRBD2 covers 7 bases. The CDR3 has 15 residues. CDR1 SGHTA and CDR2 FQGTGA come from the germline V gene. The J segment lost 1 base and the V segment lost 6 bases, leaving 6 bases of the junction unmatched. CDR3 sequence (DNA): TGTGCCAGCAGTTCTTCCGGGGGGTCCTACAATGAGCAGTTCTTC. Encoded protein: CASSSSGGSYNEQFF.